Below are 6 T cell receptor beta chains sequenced from a single sample in a study of cytomegalovirus exposure and HLA in healthy donors (dated by TCRdb to 2016 to 2017). Library preparation employed the immunoSEQ multiplex PCR assay. For the multiplex PCR, a mixture combining 60 forward primers for TCR Vbeta segments and 13 reverse primers for TCR Jbeta segments was used. What TCRdb holds here is the immuneACCESS table cut down to in-frame rearrangements. Part of the clones is not present; checked against another copy, under half of the missing clones reflect an unresolved V gene, and the others are unexplained. The sample profile shows about 150,000 clones; 70% of them were found once. The ten largest clones represent under 2.5% of the sample. Sequenced material: PBMCs. The receptors derive from a woman aged 55-70 years in good health and CMV-seropositive.

V gene TRBV18 combines with J gene TRBJ1-2; 11 positions agree with TRBD1. With 0 bases clipped from V and 3 bases from J, the junction kept 0 bases outside the gene matches. CDR1 and CDR2 (germline): KGHSH, LQKENI. The CDR3 extends over 15 amino acids. CDR3 nucleotides: TGTGCCAGCTCACCACCGGGACAGGGGGACTATGGCTACACCTTC. This sequence encodes CASSPPGQGDYGYTF.

This clone has a single count. V and J are TRBV4-1 and TRBJ2-7, with D possibly TRBD2 on 5 matching bases. The V and J ends lost 4 bases and 6 bases respectively, with 19 bases between them. Germline V gene lookup returns CDR1 MGHRA and CDR2 YSYEKL. The CDR3 totals 15 residues. The CDR3 region is CASSREVTGWSEQYF. Here the CDR3 DNA reads TGCGCCAGCAGCCGAGAGGTGACGGGATGGAGCGAGCAGTACTTC.

The chain carries TRBV9 and TRBJ2-2; 7 bases map to TRBD1. CDR1 is SGDLS and CDR2 is YYNGEE in the germline V gene. The CDR3 loop spans 15 amino acids. Unmatched junction bases numbered 3, after V lost 0 bases and J lost 4 bases. The DNA of the CDR3 is TGTGCCAGCAGCGTAGAGGCAGGGGGCACCGGGGAGCTGTTTTTT. As protein: CASSVEAGGTGELFF.

There are a few counts of this clone. The genes are TRBV2 and TRBJ1-2, with D possibly matching TRBD1 (6 bases). The length of the CDR3 is 14 residues. With 6 bases removed from V and 7 bases from J, the gap between germline ends came to 18 bases. Germline assignment: CDR1 SNHLY and CDR2 FYNNEI. The CDR3 is CASRDRGGLGGYTF. The CDR3 DNA reads as TGTGCCAGCAGGGACCGGGGGGGCCTGGGTGGCTACACCTTC.

As to this clone: Other DNA sequences in the same sample also yield this CDR3. J is TRBJ1-5 and V is TRBV6-5, with TRBD1 identical over 7 bases. CDR1 is MNHEY and CDR2 is SVGAGI in the germline V gene. The CDR3 has 14 amino acids. The J segment lost 6 bases and the V segment lost 2 bases, leaving 4 bases of the junction unmatched. The CDR3 DNA reads as TGTGCCAGCAGTTACGGGCAGGGGGGTCAGCCCCAGCATTTT. Protein sequence: CASSYGQGGQPQHF.

This clone has just a few counts. V gene TRBV19 combines with J gene TRBJ2-5, with 9 bases fitting TRBD2. Per germline, CDR1 LNHDA and CDR2 SQIVND (reference sequence). Trimming cost V 7 bases and J 5 bases; bases outside gene matches: 8. There are 14 residues in the CDR3. The DNA for the CDR3 is TGTGCCAGTATGGGCGGGAGGGCCGGGGAGACCCAGTACTTC. It translates to CASMGGRAGETQYF.